The subject of this entry is one TCR beta chain. Antigen: not known. This specimen comes from a study of T cell responses to AZD1222 COVID-19 vaccine. Study at large: Second doses at about 4 or about 12 weeks were pooled. Study-level points and caveats: There were repertoire samples only from the period after the peak T cell response. Dominant at 160-218 and 743-854, vaccine-associated CD4 TCRs also spanned spike. Females outnumbered males among donors, who were mostly white British; clonal diversity was possibly underestimated.

Generated by immunoSEQ multiplex PCR, the TCRdb table keeps only in-frame clones and is missing some. The table includes about 170,000 clones, around nine tenths detected once. The origin of this receptor is an adult in good health. The material was peripheral blood, obtained on day 0 of AZD1222 vaccination.

In DNA form, the CDR3 reads TGTGCCTGGAGTCTCGGGCAGGTCTATGGCTACACCTTC. Its protein product is CAWSLGQVYGYTF. The rearrangement joins TRBV30 to TRBJ1-2, with D unresolved. The germline V gene encodes CDR1 GTSNPN and CDR2 SVGIG (reference sequence). The CDR3 contains 13 residues. Trimming left V 2 bases short and J 4 bases short, with 11 bases between.